This T cell receptor (beta chain) was captured in a study of blood T cells in healthy people across ages. Peripheral blood samples of 9 to 10 milliliters were drawn from each donor. With a J-beta primer mix and a sample-barcoded 5' primer, a second PCR ran about 7 to 12 cycles. A single record per CDR3 protein comes from TCRdb applying MiXCR to the 5' RACE reads. The repertoire holds some 1,800,000 distinct CDR3 sequences, with roughly two fifths as singletons. Germline CDR1 reads MGHDK; CDR2 reads SYGVNS. Trimming shortened V by 10 bases and J by 13 bases, and 14 bases separated the two germline ends. The CDR3 runs to 10 residues.

The sequencing input was blood. The genes are TRBV25-1 and TRBJ2-4, with a tentative D call TRBD2 (5 bases). The TCR originated in a human donor in good health. CDR3 residues: CATDSGEQYF. In DNA form, the CDR3 reads TGTGCCACCGATTCCGGGGAGCAGTACTTC.